This T cell receptor beta chain derives from a study of molecular identifiers for immune sequencing clone quantification. This clonotype was detected many times. Sorted cells numbering roughly 20,000 to 1,000,000, with 10%, 30% or 50% RNA, yielded the naive CD8 libraries. Per germline, CDR1 SGHTA and CDR2 FQGNSA. Trimming pared 8 bases from V and 2 bases from J, leaving 20 bases between. CDR3 size: 16 residues. TCRdb fed the PCR reads into MiXCR, producing one record per CDR3 protein. The table shows some 320,000 distinct CDR3 sequences, with over 20% occurring only once. This clonotype was obtained from a human donor in good health. Some libraries in this study had Jurkat cell RNA spiked in. The specimen was naive CD8+ T cells from blood, with Jurkat cell RNA spiked in. The sample's subset: FACS-sorted CD8+CD4-CCR7+CD45RA+ naive T cells. The rearrangement links TRBV7-2 to TRBJ2-3; D gene uncertain. DNA of the CDR3: TGTGCCAGCGAAACTCTCCACGGGCCAACCACAGATACGCAGTATTTT. Translating it yields CASETLHGPTTDTQYF.